A single sample gave rise to the 25 T cell receptor beta chains below, sequenced in a study of T cells expressing NK-cell markers. TCRdb reanalyzed the 5' RACE reads, giving one entry per CDR3 protein sequence and no DNA. The sample data list 30,000 or so distinct CDR3 sequences. Specimen: blood T cells: a sorted CD56 or NKG2C T cell subset, CD4+ or CD8+ T cells, or bulk PBMC T cells (not recorded which). The receptors shown here come from a woman between 18 and 70 years old in good health.

The chain links TRBV9 to TRBJ2-1; the D call from TCRdb, TRBD2, cannot be confirmed without DNA. Germline V gene data show CDR1 as SGDLS and CDR2 as YYNGEE. The CDR3 contains 13 residues. CDR3 protein: CASSVGSGDEQFF.

The V gene is TRBV6-2 or TRBV6-3, the J gene TRBJ2-2; without DNA, the TCRdb call of TRBD2 cannot be checked. Germline CDR1 reads MNHEY; CDR2 reads SVGEGT. The CDR3 runs to 22 residues. CDR3 sequence reads: CASIGWQVDRTSIERNTGELFF.

The rearrangement uses TRBV27 and TRBJ2-2; TCRdb gives TRBD1 as the D gene, but with no DNA this cannot be confirmed. The V gene's germline CDR1 is MNHEY and CDR2 SMNVEV (reference sequence). This CDR3 comprises 16 residues. The CDR3 loop is CASSLHPGQGSGELFF.

The chain is built from TRBV4-1 and TRBJ1-5. The CDR3 is 15 residues long. Germline CDR1 reads MGHRA; CDR2 reads YSYEKL. The CDR3 sequence: CASSQRDGSNQPQHF.

The chain recombines TRBV5-1 with TRBJ1-2; the D call from TCRdb, TRBD1, cannot be confirmed without DNA. The CDR3 is made up of 14 amino acids. Germline V gene data show CDR1 as SGHRS and CDR2 as YFSETQ. CDR3 sequence reads: CASSWTGGHYGYTF.

The chain links TRBV20-1 to TRBJ1-3. From germline, CDR1 is DFQATT and CDR2 SNEGSKA (reference sequence). This CDR3 has 12 residues. The CDR3 is CSAVPSGNTIYF.

This chain joins TRBV7-9 and TRBJ2-2. The CDR3 is made up of 13 amino acids. Germline lookup yields CDR1 SEHNR and CDR2 FQNEAQ (reference sequence). CDR3 sequence reads: CASSFGLAGELFF.

This chain uses TRBV2 with TRBJ2-7; lacking DNA, the TRBD1 call made by TCRdb goes unchecked. The CDR3 is made up of 16 amino acids. Germline V gives CDR1 SNHLY, CDR2 FYNNEI. The CDR3 loop is CASSEERTGFSYEQYF.

This chain uses TRBV7-7 with TRBJ2-7. CDR3 length equals 14 residues. CDR1 is SSHAT, CDR2 FNYEAQ, per germline (reference sequence). This chain's CDR3 is CASSPDVGSYEQYF.

The rearrangement links TRBV5-1 to TRBJ1-1; TCRdb proposes TRBD1, but this gene call is untestable without DNA. The CDR3 is 15 residues long. Germline assignment: CDR1 SGHRS and CDR2 YFSETQ. The CDR3 is CASSLAGAGNTEAFF.

This chain connects TRBV27 to TRBJ2-3. Germline CDR1 MNHEY, CDR2 SMNVEV (reference sequence). The CDR3 consists of 13 residues. The CDR3 sequence: CASSLIATDTQYF.

CDR3 sequence reads: CASSSVGVGYGYTF. The chain employs TRBV7-9 and TRBJ1-2. The CDR3 sequence is 14 residues long. Per the germline V gene, CDR1 is SEHNR and CDR2 is FQNEAQ (reference sequence). The full variable domain, its missing parts supplied by reference TRBV7-9 and TRBJ1-2, is DTGVSQNPRHKITKRGQNVTFRCDPISEHNRLYWYRQTLGQGPEFLTYFQNEAQLEKSRLLSDRFSAERPKGSFSTLEIQRTEQGDSAMYLCASSSVGVGYGYTFGSGTRLTVV.

The rearrangement links TRBV25-1 to TRBJ2-1; TCRdb picks TRBD1, but there is no DNA to check that call. This CDR3 has 13 residues. The germline gives CDR1 MGHDK, CDR2 SYGVNS. Here the CDR3 reads CASSDLWGGEQFF.

The chain is built from TRBV20-1 and TRBJ1-5; the TCRdb call, TRBD1, lacks DNA for checking. Germline values: CDR1 DFQATT, CDR2 SNEGSKA (reference sequence). The CDR3 runs 12 residues. CDR3 amino acids: CSARTGNQPQHF.

The rearrangement uses TRBV28 and TRBJ1-2; TCRdb names TRBD1, which stays unverified in the absence of DNA. The CDR3 contains 11 residues. Per the germline V gene, CDR1 is MDHEN and CDR2 is SYDVKM. The CDR3 here is CASRDSDGYTF.

The chain uses TRBV20-1 and TRBJ1-1; TCRdb selects TRBD1, and the lack of DNA leaves this call unchecked. Germline V CDR1 and CDR2: DFQATT, SNEGSKA (reference sequence). This CDR3 has 18 amino acids. CDR3 sequence: CSASHRDRARRLNTEAFF.

CDR3 region: CASSLRNNENTEAFF. J is TRBJ1-1 and V is TRBV27. CDR3 size: 15 residues. The V gene's germline CDR1 is MNHEY and CDR2 SMNVEV (reference sequence).

J is TRBJ2-7 and V is TRBV27. Germline lookup yields CDR1 MNHEY and CDR2 SMNVEV (reference sequence). The CDR3 consists of 12 residues. The CDR3 protein is CASGRSLNEQYF.

The J gene is TRBJ2-2, the V gene TRBV2; TCRdb calls TRBD2, which cannot be checked without DNA. Germline-derived CDR1 and CDR2 are SNHLY and FYNNEI. The CDR3 consists of 16 residues. The CDR3 protein is CASRPSGGKHTGELFF.

The chain joins TRBV4-1 to TRBJ1-2; TCRdb calls TRBD1, which cannot be checked without DNA. The CDR3 has 13 residues. Germline CDR1 reads MGHRA; CDR2 reads YSYEKL. CDR3 residues: CASSQERGSGYTF.

This chain connects TRBV12-3 or TRBV12-4 to TRBJ1-1; the TCRdb D gene call, TRBD1, has no DNA to confirm it. The CDR3 contains 17 residues. The CDR3 reads CASSIFYRGRGNTEAFF.

The rearrangement uses TRBV6-4 and TRBJ2-1; the TRBD2 assignment by TCRdb is unverifiable without DNA. The CDR3 extends over 15 amino acids. Per the germline V gene, CDR1 is MRHNA and CDR2 is SNTAGT. The CDR3 here is CASSVGLAGDGEQFF.

The V gene is TRBV27, the J gene TRBJ2-7; TCRdb designates TRBD1, a call that cannot be tested without DNA. Germline CDR1 reads MNHEY; CDR2 reads SMNVEV (reference sequence). The CDR3 is made up of 16 amino acids. CDR3 amino acids: CASSPKAGPGGNEQYF.

V is TRBV9 and J is TRBJ1-1. Germline CDR1 and CDR2: SGDLS and YYNGEE. The CDR3 is 17 amino acids. CDR3 residues: CASSVFGTSHENTEAFF.

The chain is built from TRBV20-1 and TRBJ2-7; as DNA is missing, the TRBD1 call by TCRdb cannot be tested. Germline V gene data show CDR1 as DFQATT and CDR2 as SNEGSKA (reference sequence). The CDR3 has 16 residues. The chain's CDR3 is CSARSHTGGESYEQYF.